One and the same sample provided the 14 T cell receptor beta chains below, sequenced in a study of T cells in women clearing cervical HPV infection. Generated by immunoSEQ multiplex PCR, the TCRdb table keeps only in-frame clones and is missing some. The listing contains some 16,000 clones. Sequences were obtained from blood buffy coat. Receptors originate from a woman between 18 and 75 years old with a cervical HPV16 infection that either progressed to CIN3+ or cleared (not recorded which).

As to this clone: The CDR3 goes on 3 residues after the read ends, and that part is filled in from the germline J gene. V gene TRBV2 combines with J gene TRBJ1-3; 7 bases map to TRBD1. Germline lookup yields CDR1 SNHLY and CDR2 FYNNEI. The CDR3 is 14 amino acids. V was pared by 5 bases and J by 8 bases, with 9 bases of the junction left unmatched. CDR3 residues: CASSFRQGGHTIYF. The CDR3 DNA, read in part, is TGTGCCAGCAGTTTCAGACAGGGTGGCCACACC.

Note on this clone: The DNA ends 3 residues before the CDR3 does, and the rest of the CDR3 is filled in from the germline J gene. The rearrangement joins TRBV4-1 to TRBJ2-3; D is uncertain. V was clipped by 4 bases and J by 4 bases, with 18 bases between them. The germline gives CDR1 MGHRA, CDR2 YSYEKL. This CDR3 is 16 amino acids long. The sequenced CDR3 bases are TGCGCCAGCAGCCCTATCTTAAGGAGTAGGGCAGATACG. It translates to CASSPILRSRADT. The entire CDR3 reads CASSPILRSRADTQYF.

Points on this clone: The read gets to within 3 residues of the CDR3 end, and the germline J gene fills in the rest. This chain joins TRBV6-1 and TRBJ2-2; D uncertain. The CDR3 extends over 12 amino acids. Germline CDR1 MNHNS, CDR2 SASEGT. The part of the CDR3 DNA that was read is TGTGCCAGCAGTCAAGACTCTGAAAAG. Residues: CASSQDSEK. The full CDR3 is CASSQDSEKLFF.

On this clone: The read is 3 residues too short to cover the CDR3 end, so that end is filled in from the germline J gene. The V gene is TRBV19, the J gene TRBJ2-1; no firm D call. V was shortened by 3 bases and J by 8 bases, with 11 bases between the two germline ends. Germline V CDR1 and CDR2: LNHDA, SQIVND (reference sequence). The CDR3 is 13 residues long. CDR3: CASSIRRLDEQFF. The DNA read from the CDR3 is TGTGCCAGTAGTATTCGGCGGCTGGATGAG.

The DNA read from the CDR3 is TGTGCCAGCAGTTTACCTAGTGGGTACGAG. This translates into CASSLPSGYE. The CDR3, in full, reads CASSLPSGYEQYF. This sequence joins TRBV28 and TRBJ2-7; D unresolved. The observed sequence ends 3 residues before the CDR3 terminus, with the missing tail filled in from the germline J gene. Per the germline V gene, CDR1 is MDHEN and CDR2 is SYDVKM. The V end lost 2 bases, the J end lost 4 bases, and 9 bases lay between the germline ends. This CDR3 contains 13 residues.

Remarks on this clone: The read ends 3 residues shy of where the CDR3 ends; the end is completed using the germline J gene. The chain couples TRBV5-5 to TRBJ1-1; D is perhaps TRBD1 (6 bases). Trimming removed 4 bases at V and 5 bases at J, with 12 bases between. Germline V lookup: CDR1 SGHKS, CDR2 YYEKEE (reference sequence). The CDR3 sequence is 13 residues long. CDR3 bases read: TGTGCCAGCAGCCGGGCAAGGGGGACTGAA. Its translation is CASSRARGTE. The whole CDR3 protein is CASSRARGTEAFF.

As concerns this clone: The read stops 3 residues short of the end of the CDR3; the missing end is completed from the germline J gene. The chain carries TRBV19 and TRBJ2-7; D might be TRBD2 (5 bases). The CDR3 length is 14 residues. Germline CDR1 LNHDA, CDR2 SQIVND (reference sequence). With 1 base removed from V and 1 base from J, the gap between germline ends came to 8 bases. CDR3 in amino acids: CASSIGGLSYEQYF. CDR3 DNA, as far as it was read: TGTGCCAGTAGTATAGGAGGGCTTTCCTACGAG.

The DNA read from the CDR3 is TGTGCCAGCAGCTTAGCCCTAAACTATGGC. The encoded protein is CASSLALNYG. The whole CDR3 sequence reads CASSLALNYGYTF. The chain couples TRBV7-2 to TRBJ1-2; no reliable D call. The read finishes 3 residues shy of the CDR3 end, and the germline J gene is used to complete it. CDR1 and CDR2 (germline): SGHTA, FQGNSA. Trimming cost V 0 bases and J 2 bases, with 4 bases left between them. The CDR3 has 13 amino acids.

With regard to this clone: The observed sequence ends 3 residues before the CDR3 terminus, with the missing tail filled in from the germline J gene. This sequence joins TRBV27 and TRBJ2-7; possibly TRBD1 for D (6 bases). Looked up from germline, CDR1 is MNHEY and CDR2 is SMNVEV (reference sequence). This CDR3 is 15 amino acids long. Trimming removed 4 bases from V and 0 bases from J, with 13 bases in between. CDR3 DNA (partial): TGTGCCAGCAGTTCTGCCGGGACACCCTCCTACGAG. Its translation: CASSSAGTPSYE. The CDR3 as a whole reads CASSSAGTPSYEQYF.

A note on this clone: The read terminates 3 residues before the CDR3 end, so the remaining end is supplied by the germline J gene. This chain joins TRBV4-1 and TRBJ2-3; no definite D call. The length of the CDR3 is 12 residues. CDR1 and CDR2 (germline): MGHRA, YSYEKL. Trimming pared 2 bases from V and 4 bases from J, leaving 4 bases between. The CDR3 region is CASSQIADTQYF. The sequenced part of the CDR3 DNA is TGCGCCAGCAGCCAAATCGCAGATACG.

With regard to this clone: The read stops 3 residues short of the end of the CDR3; the missing end is completed from the germline J gene. The V gene is TRBV2, the J gene TRBJ2-3, with TRBD2 matching over 14 bases. V dropped 4 bases and J dropped 4; count of bases not matched to a gene: 4. In germline, CDR1 is SNHLY, CDR2 FYNNEI. This CDR3 spans 16 amino acids. CDR3 in amino acids: CASSAGLAGGADTQYF. The DNA read from the CDR3 is TGTGCCAGCAGTGCCGGACTAGCGGGAGGTGCAGATACG.

As concerns this clone: The read comes to an end 3 residues before the CDR3 does, leaving the germline J gene to fill in the end. The gene calls are TRBV6-2 or TRBV6-3 and TRBJ2-4; D possibly corresponds to TRBD1 (5 bases). The CDR3 is made up of 14 amino acids. The ends were cut back, 6 bases at V and 2 bases at J, with 11 bases in the middle. CDR1 is MNHEY, CDR2 SVGEGT, per germline. The CDR3 reads CASSRAGSKNIQYF. The sequenced part of the CDR3 DNA is TGTGCCAGCAGCCGCGCAGGGTCCAAAAACATT.

To note about this clone: Read coverage stops 3 residues before the CDR3 terminus; the germline J gene supplies the remainder. The chain uses TRBV13 and TRBJ2-2, with D unclear. Germline lookup yields CDR1 PRHDT and CDR2 FYEKMQ (reference sequence). CDR3 length: 14 amino acids. The part of the CDR3 DNA that was read is TGTGCCAGCACCTCAAAAACCTATAATTCACCG. It encodes CASTSKTYNSP. The whole CDR3 sequence is CASTSKTYNSPLFF.

In regard to this clone: From the germline J gene comes the end of the CDR3, since the read stops 3 residues before it. The V gene is TRBV6-1, the J gene TRBJ1-3; 7 positions match TRBD1. J lost 0 bases, V lost 4 bases, and 3 bases had no gene match. CDR1 MNHNS and CDR2 SASEGT come from the germline V gene. The CDR3 consists of 15 residues. The CDR3 sequence: CASSGQGYSGNTIYF. The sequenced CDR3 bases are TGTGCCAGCAGTGGACAGGGATACTCTGGAAACACC.